This T cell receptor (beta chain) emerged from a study of monozygotic twins with inflammatory bowel disease. The CDR3 length is 16 residues. Reanalyzing the 5' RACE reads, TCRdb keeps one entry per CDR3 protein, without DNA. Recorded for this sample: around 450,000 distinct CDR3 sequences. This clonotype originated in a human donor with ulcerative colitis or Crohn's disease, or a healthy co-twin of an affected twin (not recorded which). The rearrangement uses TRBV12-3 or TRBV12-4 and TRBJ2-3; the TCRdb D gene call, TRBD2, has no DNA to confirm it. The sequenced material came from blood. CDR3 residues: CASRRTSGGASDTQYF.